Sequencing of this T cell receptor (beta chain) was carried out in a study of T cell repertoires in aging, cancer and after chemotherapy. Notes on this clonotype: A single base separates this from a much larger clone, so it may be a read error.

TRB rearrangements spanning V, D and J were amplified using mixed TRB-A/B primers. TCRdb re-derived calls from the multiplex PCR reads in MiXCR, one entry per CDR3 protein. Altogether 12,000 or so distinct CDR3 sequences are present, around a quarter being singletons, with the ten largest covering 2.6%. TCR beta rearrangements were amplified from peripheral blood genomic DNA. The sequenced sample consisted of blood. The receptor was isolated from a human donor in good health.

In DNA, the CDR3 is TGTGCCAGCAGCGCTACATGGGGCAGCTACAATGAGCGGTTCTTC. It encodes CASSATWGSYNERFF. The chain carries TRBV6-1 and TRBJ2-1; D is perhaps TRBD1 (5 bases). This CDR3 has 15 residues. Germline CDR1 reads MNHNS; CDR2 reads SASEGT.